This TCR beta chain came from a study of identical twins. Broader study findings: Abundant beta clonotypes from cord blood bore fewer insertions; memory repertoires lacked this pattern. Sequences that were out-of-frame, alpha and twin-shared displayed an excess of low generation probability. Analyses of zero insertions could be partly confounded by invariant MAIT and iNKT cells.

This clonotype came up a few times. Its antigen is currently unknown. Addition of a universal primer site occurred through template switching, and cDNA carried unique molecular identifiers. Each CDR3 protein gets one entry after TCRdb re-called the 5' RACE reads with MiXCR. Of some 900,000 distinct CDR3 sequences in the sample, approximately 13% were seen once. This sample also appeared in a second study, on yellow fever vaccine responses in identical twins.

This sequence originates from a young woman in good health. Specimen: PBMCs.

The CDR3 DNA sequence: TGCAGTGTCAGGAACATACCTGCCTACTATGGCTACACCTTC. It codes for CSVRNIPAYYGYTF. V gene TRBV20-1 combines with J gene TRBJ1-2; D gene ambiguous. Deletions cut 7 bases from V and 3 bases from J, with 18 bases between. CDR3 size: 14 residues. The germline V gene encodes CDR1 DFQATT and CDR2 SNEGSKA (reference sequence).